This entry is about one TCR beta chain. Its antigen is currently not known. Base quality data are lacking; no much larger clone is found one base away. As encoded in the germline V gene (reference sequence), CDR1 is LNHDA while CDR2 is SQIVND. Trimming leaves V shorter by 8 bases and J shorter by 5 bases, with the junction holding 6 bases beyond the gene matches. The CDR3 covers 13 residues, taking in both the cysteine and the phenylalanine. Only CDR3 DNA remains: 39 bases, in frame from the first base. All patients had node-negative disease on CT and PET/CT, and none had a history of other malignancies or had previously received chemotherapy or radiotherapy. At each of two time points, approximately 6 milliliters of peripheral venous blood were collected in EDTA tubes. PBMCs were isolated by Ficoll-Paque Plus density-gradient centrifugation. Immediately after collection, samples were stored at -80 degrees C until analysis.

Two rounds of multiplex PCR were performed to amplify the TCR beta CDR3 region from genomic DNA. In the first round of PCR, primers specific to each TRBV and TRBJ gene were used, and the primer sequences are filed in Chinese patent CN105087789A. Universal primers were used in the second round of PCR. The Roche High Pure PCR Template Preparation Kit was used to extract genomic DNA from the frozen PBMCs. An Illumina HiSeq 3000 was used to sequence the libraries paired-end with 151 bp reads. From the authors' description of their analysis: CutAdapt was used to discard raw reads that did not contain the multiplex PCR primer sequences. Using PEAR, the high-quality paired reads were merged into contigs. By alignment to reference sequences, MiXCR assigned TRB V, D and J gene segments to each contig. To remove sequencing errors, CDR3 sequences were clustered according to base quality and sequence similarity. Diversity was calculated as Shannon entropy divided by the natural log of the number of productive TCR sequences. Clonality was computed as one minus the ratio of Shannon entropy to the natural log of the number of unique clonotypes. Progression-free survival cut-offs for repertoire metrics were chosen using the Youden index of ROC curves, with analyses run in R 3.5.3. Using fastp at Q25 and MiXCR, TCRdb reprocessed the public reads and kept productive beta chains. Records with the same CDR3 protein are collapsed into one entry carrying the most frequent genes and DNA. Here the V and J calls rest on TCRdb's processing, not on the authors' analysis. The sample contains under 20,000 distinct CDR3 sequences, roughly 45% of them found a single time. The ten largest clones capture roughly 43% of the sample.

These data are taken from a study of prognosis after radiotherapy for stage I lung cancer (dated by TCRdb to about 2021). Background on the whole study: Fewer than 20 stage I NSCLC patients were enrolled in Nanjing, China, between 2018 and 2019. The cohort included 10 to 15 men and five to seven women, with a median age of approximately 73 years and a range of about 53 to 90 years. No patient received concurrent therapy alongside SBRT. Every patient was regarded as medically inoperable, because of comorbidities in over 10 cases and refusal of surgery in 7 cases. SBRT was delivered in 3 to 5 fractions with a biologically effective dose of at least 100 Gy, and image-guided IMRT or VMAT was used for delivery. Peripheral blood TCR beta repertoires were profiled in stage I NSCLC patients before and after stereotactic body radiotherapy, and the repertoires were related to distant failure. Among the enrolled patients, fewer than 15 had newly diagnosed primary stage I lung tumors, while five had oligometastatic NSCLC following surgical resection of the primary tumor. For each of the approximately 20 patients, one blood sample was taken before SBRT and one after, so the study sequenced some 40 samples in total. Eleven to twelve patients had adenocarcinoma and several had squamous cell carcinoma as the tumor histology. Distant metastases were developed by four of the 19 patients after SBRT, at a median of roughly 7 months, whereas no significant progression was observed in the other 15 patients.

The paper as a whole reports these results and caveats: Tumor specificity of expanded TCR clones was not determined. A decrease in unique TCR clone counts was observed after SBRT (median about 10,000 before versus more than 6,000 after; Wilcoxon paired P=0.011). The study was limited by its small cohort and short follow-up, and the findings require independent validation. TRBV and TRBJ usage frequencies reportedly differed by metastasis status, in two V genes at baseline and in under 10 V and two J genes after SBRT. Post-SBRT Shannon entropy and its change from baseline were lower in patients who developed distant metastases; baseline Shannon entropy was not associated with metastases. None of the reported P values were adjusted for multiple comparisons.

This receptor chain uses TRBV19 and TRBJ1-1, with 9 bases in between that match TRBD1. The receptor's source is a donor aged 50 or older with non-small cell lung cancer. The sample in question was PBMCs, obtained before or after stereotactic body radiation therapy (not recorded which). The nucleotide sequence reads as follows: TGTGCCAGTGCTTGGGACAGGGTTACTGAAGCTTTCTTT. Its protein is CASAWDRVTEAFF.